This T cell receptor (beta chain) is from a study of OX40 agonist ivuxolimab in advanced cancers. Regarding the complete study: Ivuxolimab was an agonistic, fully human IgG2 monoclonal antibody directed against OX40 (CD134), a costimulatory receptor. Intravenous ivuxolimab was administered to patients every 2 weeks at six dose levels: 0.01, 0.1, 0.3, 1.5, 3 and 10 mg/kg. Among the roughly 52 dose-escalation patients, 19 had hepatocellular carcinoma, some 15 melanoma, 9 renal cell carcinoma and 9 head and neck cancer. The dose-escalation cohort was about 83% male with a mean age of around 62 years, ranging from roughly 23 to 90. Prior anti-PD-1, anti-PD-L1 or anti-CTLA-4 therapy was permitted, and approximately 39% of dose-escalation patients had received checkpoint inhibitors. Partial responses occurred in three dose-escalation patients, of whom one had hepatocellular carcinoma and two had cutaneous melanoma. The purpose of peripheral TCRbeta sequencing was to test whether ivuxolimab changed TCR sequence diversity and led to clonal T-cell expansion. The paper describes the monotherapy dose-escalation part (N = 52 patients) of the phase I trial of ivuxolimab.

Findings and caveats that apply to the study as a whole: Low levels of normalized T-cell clonal expansion were also seen in some patients who did not respond. Antigen specificity was not determined for the clonally expanded peripheral T cells. After ivuxolimab, expanded clones were on average more numerous among CD8+ T cells than among CD4+ T cells. In the 0.1-3.0 mg/kg groups, partial responders had among the lowest normalized peripheral clonal expansion, particularly in CD8+ T cells. At doses from 0.1 to 3.0 mg/kg, clonal expansion was seen in both CD4+ and CD8+ blood T cells between baseline and week 6.

Patients with a history of autoimmune disease or receiving systemic immunosuppression were excluded from the trial. Peripheral blood for TCR sequencing was drawn from every dose cohort at baseline, at cycle 4 day 1 and at cycle 7 day 1. The samples were drawn from a first-in-human, open-label, multicenter phase I dose-escalation trial of ivuxolimab. The trial enrolled adults with locally advanced or metastatic head and neck squamous cell, hepatocellular, melanoma or renal cell carcinoma. Before TCR sequencing, CD4+ T cells and CD8+ T cells were sorted from peripheral blood as separate populations. To sequence the TCRbeta CDR3 region, genomic DNA was isolated from the sorted cells. TCRbeta CDR3 regions were sequenced using the immunoSEQ Assay. TCRdb stores this immuneACCESS table with in-frame sequences only. Part of the clones is absent; in the studies checked, under half of the shortfall reflects unresolved V genes, and no reason is known for the rest. In all, the sample holds 50,000 or so clones, and 84% of those were seen once. Under 6% of the sample rests with the top ten.

Note on this clone: Its antigen is not yet known. Base qualities are not provided; no much larger clone lies one nucleotide away.

This clonotype was obtained from an adult with an advanced solid tumor such as melanoma, head and neck, liver or kidney cancer. The material sequenced was CD4+ or CD8+ T cells sorted from blood, taken in a trial of the OX40 agonist ivuxolimab.

The CDR3 region has the sequence CASSPQLANQETQYF. The DNA reads TGTGCCAGCTCACCTCAACTAGCGAACCAAGAGACCCAGTACTTC. The chain is encoded by TRBV18 joined to TRBJ2-5; TRBD2 agrees with 7 junctional bases. CDR1 is given as KGHSH and CDR2 as LQKENI, both from the germline V gene. The CDR3 sequence holds 15 residues, the cysteine and phenylalanine included. The DNA shown is the 45-base CDR3, in frame from base 1. V trim: 3 bases; J trim: 0 bases; unmatched bases: 4.